The clone carrying this TCR beta chain was counted a single time. The antigen remains undetermined. This sample stems from a study of PD-1 blockade in classical Hodgkin lymphoma. The study's findings and limits: For complete responders, baseline diversity was comparable to that of newly diagnosed patients. At C4D1, TCR diversity had climbed significantly for CD4+ cells, though not for CD8+ cells.

The trim removed 7 bases at V and 2 bases at J, leaving 3 bases unmatched. The CDR3 has 13 amino acids. Germline V gene sequence: CDR1 SGDLS, CDR2 YYNGEE. Here immunoSEQ multiplex PCR was the method, and the copy in TCRdb shows in-frame clones only, minus some. The profile shows roughly 96,000 clones, roughly 91% of them singletons. Time point here: cycle 4 day 1 (C4D1), after five to seven weeks of nivolumab. Each and every patient relapsed after autologous stem cell transplantation, and patients got differing brentuximab vedotin exposure. The chain has TRBV9 and TRBJ2-3, with 8 positions matching TRBD2. The receptor was isolated from a human donor with classical Hodgkin lymphoma. The sequenced sample was peripheral blood mononuclear cells (PBMCs), obtained before the fourth cycle of nivolumab. CDR3 DNA sequence: TGTGCCAGCCGGGGGGGGTACACAGATACGCAGTATTTT. Protein product: CASRGGYTDTQYF.